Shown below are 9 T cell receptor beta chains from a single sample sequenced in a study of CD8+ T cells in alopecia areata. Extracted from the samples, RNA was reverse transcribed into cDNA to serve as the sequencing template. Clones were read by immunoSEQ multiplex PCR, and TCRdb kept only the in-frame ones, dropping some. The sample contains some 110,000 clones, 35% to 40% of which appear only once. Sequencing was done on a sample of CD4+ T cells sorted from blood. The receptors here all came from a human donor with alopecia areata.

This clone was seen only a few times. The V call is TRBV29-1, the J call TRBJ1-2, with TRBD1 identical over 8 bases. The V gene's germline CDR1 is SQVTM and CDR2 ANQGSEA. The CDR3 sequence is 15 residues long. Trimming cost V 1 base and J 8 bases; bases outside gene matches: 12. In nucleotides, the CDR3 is TGCAGCGTTGAAGCCCCAGGGGGCCCTTCGGTGGGCTACACCTTC. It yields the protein CSVEAPGGPSVGYTF.

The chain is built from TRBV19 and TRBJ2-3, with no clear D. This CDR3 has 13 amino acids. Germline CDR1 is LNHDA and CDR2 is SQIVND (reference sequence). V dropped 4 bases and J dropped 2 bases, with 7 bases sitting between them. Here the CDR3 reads CASSRLDTDTQYF. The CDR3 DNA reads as TGTGCCAGTAGTAGGCTGGACACAGATACGCAGTATTTT.

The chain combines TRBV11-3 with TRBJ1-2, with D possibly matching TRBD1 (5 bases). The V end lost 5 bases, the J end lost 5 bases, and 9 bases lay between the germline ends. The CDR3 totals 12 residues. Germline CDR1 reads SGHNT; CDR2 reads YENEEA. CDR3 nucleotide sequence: TGTGCCAGCAGCATTCGACAGTATGGCTACACCTTC. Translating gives CASSIRQYGYTF.

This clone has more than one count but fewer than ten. The CDR3 nucleotides are TGTGCCAGCAGCGTCGACAGGGCAGGCTCAGATACGCAGTATTTT. This codes for CASSVDRAGSDTQYF. This sequence joins TRBV9 and TRBJ2-3; 7 bases match TRBD1. This CDR3 is built from 15 residues. Looked up from germline, CDR1 is SGDLS and CDR2 is YYNGEE. The trim removed 2 bases at V and 4 bases at J, leaving 7 bases unmatched. Drawing the rest from reference TRBV9 and TRBJ2-3, the complete variable domain is DSGVTQTPKHLITATGQRVTLRCSPRSGDLSVYWYQQSLDQGLQFLIQYYNGEERAKGNILERFSAQQFPDLHSELNLSSLELGDSALYFCASSVDRAGSDTQYFGPGTRLTVL.

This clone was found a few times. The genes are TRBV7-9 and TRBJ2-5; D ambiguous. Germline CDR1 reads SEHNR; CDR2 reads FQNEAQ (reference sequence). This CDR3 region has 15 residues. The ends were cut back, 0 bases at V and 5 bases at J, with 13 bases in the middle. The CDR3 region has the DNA TGTGCCAGCAGCTTAGCTGAAACAGTCTCGGAGACCCAGTACTTC. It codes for CASSLAETVSETQYF.

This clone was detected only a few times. The chain's CDR3 is CSVDEGQSYEQYF. In nucleotides, the CDR3 is TGCAGCGTTGATGAGGGCCAGTCCTACGAGCAGTACTTC. The chain carries TRBV29-1 and TRBJ2-7; D is possibly TRBD2 (5 bases). The germline CDR1 and CDR2 sequences are SQVTM and ANQGSEA. CDR3 length: 13 residues. Trimming left V 3 bases short and J 1 base short, with 10 bases between.

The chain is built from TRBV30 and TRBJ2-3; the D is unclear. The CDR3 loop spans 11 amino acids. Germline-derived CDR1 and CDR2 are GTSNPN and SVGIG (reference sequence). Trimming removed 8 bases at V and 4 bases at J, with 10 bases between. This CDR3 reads CAGMSADTQYF. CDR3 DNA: TGTGCCGGGATGAGTGCAGATACGCAGTATTTT.

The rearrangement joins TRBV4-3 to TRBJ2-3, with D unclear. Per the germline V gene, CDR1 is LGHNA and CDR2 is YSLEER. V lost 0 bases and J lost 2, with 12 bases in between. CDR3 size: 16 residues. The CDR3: CASSQDLQRLTDTQYF. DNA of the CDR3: TGCGCCAGCAGCCAAGATCTTCAGCGCCTCACAGATACGCAGTATTTT.

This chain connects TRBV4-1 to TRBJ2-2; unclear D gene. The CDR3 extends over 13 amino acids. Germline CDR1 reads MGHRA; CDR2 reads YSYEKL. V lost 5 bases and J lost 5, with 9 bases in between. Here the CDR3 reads CASSTIMTGELFF. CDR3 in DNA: TGCGCCAGCAGCACTATAATGACCGGGGAGCTGTTTTTT.